These 30 T cell receptor beta chains were all obtained from the same sample, sequenced in a study of blood T cell repertoires in COVID-19. Repertoires were generated with immunoSEQ multiplex PCR, while TCRdb's copy carries only in-frame clones and drops some. The sample contains about 49,000 clones, 85% to 90% of which appear only once. The sequenced material came from peripheral blood. These receptors came from a man in his forties or fifties with active COVID-19.

V usage is TRBV25-1 and J usage is TRBJ2-2; 8 bases map to TRBD1. This CDR3 contains 17 residues. V was clipped by 3 bases and J by 5 bases; unmatched bases: 11. Germline lookup yields CDR1 MGHDK and CDR2 SYGVNS. The CDR3, as DNA: TGTGCCAGCAGTGACCGCCCCAGGGGGCGAAATACCGGGGAGCTGTTTTTT. Translation gives CASSDRPRGRNTGELFF.

CDR3 sequence (DNA): TGTGCCAGCAGCCACAGTCCAGCGGGAGTAATATACAATGAGCAGTTCTTC. Protein product: CASSHSPAGVIYNEQFF. This rearrangement joins TRBV3-1 (or the pseudogene TRBV3-2) to TRBJ2-1; 8 nucleotides align to TRBD2. CDR3 length: 17 residues. After removal of 3 bases from V and 4 bases from J, the junction contained 11 bases not matched to a gene. Germline V CDR1 and CDR2: LGHDT, YNNKEL (reference sequence).

The chain is built from TRBV4-1 and TRBJ1-2, with 9 bases lining up with TRBD1. The CDR3 totals 14 residues. CDR1 is MGHRA, CDR2 YSYEKL, per germline. J lost 9 bases, V lost 5 bases, and 10 bases had no gene match. This CDR3 reads CASSALGTGLSYTF. The CDR3 bases are TGCGCCAGCAGCGCCCTCGGGACAGGGTTAAGCTACACCTTC.

This clone was observed a handful of times. The chain couples TRBV7-2 to TRBJ2-7; TRBD2 agrees at 7 bases. There are 15 residues in the CDR3. Germline V gene data show CDR1 as SGHTA and CDR2 as FQGNSA. Unmatched junction bases numbered 6, after V lost 2 bases and J lost 2 bases. This chain's CDR3 is CASSLTSSGPYEQYF. The CDR3 DNA sequence: TGTGCCAGCAGCTTAACATCTAGCGGCCCCTACGAGCAGTACTTC.

The chain combines TRBV6-4 with TRBJ2-5; D is perhaps TRBD2 (6 bases). Germline CDR1 and CDR2: MRHNA and SNTAGT. V dropped 3 bases and J dropped 5 bases, with 16 bases sitting between them. The CDR3 totals 15 residues. The CDR3 reads CASSEGDLSSETQYF. CDR3 nucleotides: TGTGCCAGCAGTGAGGGGGACTTATCGTCGGAGACCCAGTACTTC.

This chain uses TRBV5-1 with TRBJ1-4; D gene ambiguous. CDR1 and CDR2 (germline): SGHRS, YFSETQ. The CDR3 is 15 residues long. V was cut by 0 bases and J by 8 bases, with 14 bases left in between. The chain's CDR3 is CASSLGRGIEEKLFF. CDR3 coding DNA: TGCGCCAGCAGCTTGGGCCGGGGAATAGAAGAAAAACTGTTTTTT.

V gene TRBV2 combines with J gene TRBJ1-4; no clear D gene. There are 13 residues in the CDR3. Between the trimmed V and J ends, which lost 8 bases and 0 bases, there was a span of 7 bases. Germline lookup yields CDR1 SNHLY and CDR2 FYNNEI. CDR3 residues: CASRASTNEKLFF. The CDR3 nucleotides are TGTGCCAGCCGCGCCTCAACTAATGAAAAACTGTTTTTT.

The rearrangement joins TRBV5-8 to TRBJ2-7; D unclear. Germline V gene data show CDR1 as SGHTS and CDR2 as YDEGEE. This CDR3 is 13 amino acids long. The V end was cut by 4 bases, the J end by 2 bases, with 10 bases between. Here the CDR3 reads CASSLPVAYEQYF. The CDR3, as DNA: TGTGCCAGCAGCCTACCGGTAGCCTACGAGCAGTACTTC.

The rearrangement uses TRBV28 and TRBJ2-6, with 7 positions matching TRBD1. The CDR3 runs to 15 residues. Trimming removed 8 bases from V and 3 bases from J; junction bases left unmatched: 7. The germline V gene has CDR1 MDHEN and CDR2 SYDVKM. The CDR3 DNA reads TGTGCCAGCCATCCGAACAGGGGTGGGGCCAACGTCCTGACTTTC. Protein sequence: CASHPNRGGANVLTF.

V usage is TRBV19 and J usage is TRBJ1-2; D is unclear. Germline CDR1 reads LNHDA; CDR2 reads SQIVND (reference sequence). The CDR3 loop spans 14 amino acids. With 0 bases removed from V and 8 bases from J, the gap between germline ends came to 13 bases. The CDR3 nucleotides read TGTGCCAGTAGTATAGAGCCGGGCTGGGAGGGCTACACCTTC. Its protein product is CASSIEPGWEGYTF.

This chain links TRBV6-5 with TRBJ2-4; D remains ambiguous. The CDR3 is 15 amino acids. Germline CDR1 is MNHEY and CDR2 is SVGAGI. With 6 bases removed from V and 2 bases from J, the gap between germline ends came to 14 bases. The CDR3 loop is CASSFRMGTKNIQYF. The CDR3 DNA reads as TGTGCCAGCAGCTTTAGGATGGGCACCAAAAACATTCAGTACTTC.

The chain joins TRBV4-1 to TRBJ2-5; a weak D match, TRBD1 (6 bases). Germline V gene data show CDR1 as MGHRA and CDR2 as YSYEKL. Trimming left V 5 bases short and J 5 bases short, with 9 bases between. This CDR3 is 12 amino acids long. This CDR3 reads CASSGQRETQYF. For the CDR3, the DNA is TGCGCCAGCAGCGGACAGAGGGAGACCCAGTACTTC.

The rearrangement joins TRBV27 to TRBJ2-3; D possibly corresponds to TRBD2 (5 bases). The germline V and J ends were trimmed by 3 bases and 6 bases, with 10 bases remaining between them. The CDR3 is 13 residues long. From germline, CDR1 is MNHEY and CDR2 SMNVEV (reference sequence). CDR3 amino acids: CASSLGSFDTQYF. The CDR3 DNA is TGTGCCAGCAGTTTGGGGAGTTTTGATACGCAGTATTTT.

The V gene is TRBV5-1, the J gene TRBJ1-2, with D possibly matching TRBD1 (5 bases). Deletions cut 2 bases from V and 4 bases from J, with 6 bases between. The CDR3 contains 12 residues. The V gene's germline CDR1 is SGHRS and CDR2 YFSETQ. The CDR3: CASSFTGYGYTF. CDR3 sequence (DNA): TGCGCCAGCAGCTTCACAGGCTATGGCTACACCTTC.

The chain couples TRBV2 to TRBJ2-7; 7 bases agree with TRBD1. From germline, CDR1 is SNHLY and CDR2 FYNNEI. The CDR3 is 13 residues long. The ends lost 4 bases at V and 2 bases at J; junction bases unmatched: 2. DNA for the CDR3: TGTGCCAGCAGTGGACAGGGCCCCTACGAGCAGTACTTC. Translation gives CASSGQGPYEQYF.

About this clone itself: One end of the junction varies from germline; a read error may be responsible. The chain employs TRBV7-7 and TRBJ2-1, with 7 bases fitting TRBD1. Germline V CDR1 and CDR2: SSHAT, FNYEAQ (reference sequence). The CDR3 has 16 residues. CDR3 region: CASSKVQGSSYNEQFF. As DNA, the CDR3 is TGTGCTAGCAGCAAGGTACAGGGGAGCTCCTACAATGAGCAGTTCTTC.

This chain uses TRBV7-2 with TRBJ1-2; D unresolved. Germline V gene data show CDR1 as SGHTA and CDR2 as FQGNSA. V lost 8 bases and J lost 0, with 19 bases in between. This CDR3 spans 16 amino acids. The CDR3: CASLLARASANYGYTF. The CDR3 DNA reads TGTGCCAGCCTACTTGCGCGGGCCTCAGCTAACTATGGCTACACCTTC. Together with reference TRBV7-2 and TRBJ1-2, the CDR3 gives the full variable domain: GAGVSQSPSNKVTEKGKDVELRCDPISGHTALYWYRQSLGQGLEFLIYFQGNSAPDKSGLPSDRFSAERTGGSVSTLTIQRTQQEDSAVYLCASLLARASANYGYTFGSGTRLTVV.

This clone has just a few counts. This sequence joins TRBV30 and TRBJ1-2, with 7 bases that match TRBD1. This CDR3 comprises 15 residues. V shed 5 bases and J 5 bases; nucleotides not matched to a gene: 14. CDR1 is GTSNPN, CDR2 SVGIG, per germline (reference sequence). CDR3 bases: TGTGCCTGGCTGAACTCCGGGACAGAAGTTTATGGCTACACCTTC. Translating it yields CAWLNSGTEVYGYTF.

V usage is TRBV29-1 and J usage is TRBJ2-1, with 10 positions matching TRBD2. The CDR3 covers 17 residues. With 3 bases clipped from V and 0 bases from J, the junction kept 8 bases outside the gene matches. CDR1 SQVTM and CDR2 ANQGSEA come from the germline V gene. The CDR3 here is CSVDVAGGLSSYNEQFF. DNA of the CDR3: TGCAGCGTTGACGTAGCGGGAGGCCTCAGCTCCTACAATGAGCAGTTCTTC.

The chain is built from TRBV12-5 and TRBJ2-7; TRBD1 agrees at 8 bases. CDR1 and CDR2 from the germline V gene are LGHNT and FRNRAP. CDR3 size: 16 residues. The J segment lost 5 bases and the V segment lost 6 bases, leaving 15 bases of the junction unmatched. The CDR3 sequence is CASGIFRETGDHEQYF. In DNA, the CDR3 is TGTGCTAGTGGAATATTCCGGGAGACAGGGGACCACGAGCAGTACTTC.

The chain combines TRBV29-1 with TRBJ1-2; D perhaps matches TRBD1 (6 bases). The CDR3 sequence is 13 residues long. Trimming left V 1 base short and J 8 bases short, with 14 bases between. Germline assignment: CDR1 SQVTM and CDR2 ANQGSEA. The CDR3 coding sequence is TGCAGCGTTGAAGGGGCAGGGGAAAGGGGCTACACCTTC. Translating gives CSVEGAGERGYTF.

The J gene is TRBJ1-6, the V gene TRBV9, with TRBD1 matching 8 bases. Trimming cost V 4 bases and J 8 bases; bases outside gene matches: 5. The length of the CDR3 is 14 residues. From germline, CDR1 is SGDLS and CDR2 YYNGEE. Here the CDR3 DNA reads TGTGCCAGCAGCCAAGGACAGGGCGATTCACCCCTCCACTTT. Protein product: CASSQGQGDSPLHF.

CDR3 residues: CASSGLALNYEQYF. Here the CDR3 DNA reads TGTGCCAGCAGCGGACTAGCGCTTAACTACGAGCAGTACTTC. This chain uses TRBV6-6 with TRBJ2-7, with 9 bases identical to TRBD2. The CDR3 sequence is 14 residues long. Unmatched junction bases numbered 6, after V lost 6 bases and J lost 3 bases. Germline CDR1 is MNHNY and CDR2 is SVGAGI (reference sequence).

J is TRBJ2-1 and V is TRBV9, with 10 bases that match TRBD2. V was clipped by 4 bases and J by 6 bases; unmatched bases: 13. This CDR3 has 17 residues. Germline V gives CDR1 SGDLS, CDR2 YYNGEE. The CDR3 bases are TGTGCCAGCAGCTTCCGTTCCCTAGCGGGAGCTCGCAATGAGCAGTTCTTC. Its translation: CASSFRSLAGARNEQFF.

V usage is TRBV20-1 and J usage is TRBJ2-1, with D tentatively TRBD1 (6 bases). This CDR3 comprises 16 residues. V dropped 3 bases and J dropped 12 bases, with 27 bases sitting between them. Germline loops: CDR1 DFQATT, CDR2 SNEGSKA (reference sequence). CDR3 DNA: TGCAGTGCTAGTACCCTCCGGGACAACGCAGGACGTGGGCAGTTCTTC. It specifies CSASTLRDNAGRGQFF.

The V gene is TRBV7-9, the J gene TRBJ1-2; TRBD1 is a possible D gene (6 bases). The germline V gene has CDR1 SEHNR and CDR2 FQNEAQ (reference sequence). The V end was cut by 4 bases, the J end by 8 bases, with 14 bases between. This CDR3 spans 13 amino acids. CDR3: CASSSLGGGGYTF. Here the CDR3 DNA reads TGTGCCAGCAGCTCCCTAGGGGGAGGGGGCTACACCTTC. The variable domain in full, completed from reference TRBV7-9 and TRBJ1-2, reads DTGVSQNPRHKITKRGQNVTFRCDPISEHNRLYWYRQTLGQGPEFLTYFQNEAQLEKSRLLSDRFSAERPKGSFSTLEIQRTEQGDSAMYLCASSSLGGGGYTFGSGTRLTVV.

The chain has TRBV9 and TRBJ1-1; 8 bases map to TRBD1. There are 13 residues in the CDR3. Germline V gene sequence: CDR1 SGDLS, CDR2 YYNGEE. Unmatched junction bases numbered 7, after V lost 4 bases and J lost 8 bases. The CDR3 region is CASSIGTGGEAFF. Here the CDR3 DNA reads TGTGCCAGCAGCATCGGGACAGGAGGAGAAGCTTTCTTT. The whole variable domain, remainder taken from reference TRBV9 and TRBJ1-1, is DSGVTQTPKHLITATGQRVTLRCSPRSGDLSVYWYQQSLDQGLQFLIQYYNGEERAKGNILERFSAQQFPDLHSELNLSSLELGDSALYFCASSIGTGGEAFFGQGTRLTVV.

The chain couples TRBV27 to TRBJ1-5; 7 bases match TRBD1. Germline CDR1 MNHEY, CDR2 SMNVEV (reference sequence). The CDR3 has 14 residues. Losses at the gene ends were 2 bases for V and 3 bases for J; bases not matched to a gene: 1. DNA for the CDR3: TGTGCCAGCAGTTTAGACAGGGACAATCAGCCCCAGCATTTT. Protein: CASSLDRDNQPQHF.

This clone is classed as medium-sized. Other DNA sequences within the sample encode an identical CDR3. In DNA form, the CDR3 reads TGTGCCAGCAGCGGTACCGGGACAGAGAATTCACCCCTCCACTTT. It is translated as CASSGTGTENSPLHF. The V gene is TRBV9, the J gene TRBJ1-6; 7 bases are a match to TRBD1. The CDR3 totals 15 residues. The trim removed 3 bases at V and 7 bases at J, leaving 7 bases unmatched. Germline V lookup: CDR1 SGDLS, CDR2 YYNGEE. Full variable domain (outside the CDR3, taken from reference TRBV9 and TRBJ1-6): DSGVTQTPKHLITATGQRVTLRCSPRSGDLSVYWYQQSLDQGLQFLIQYYNGEERAKGNILERFSAQQFPDLHSELNLSSLELGDSALYFCASSGTGTENSPLHFGNGTRLTVT.

V is TRBV10-1 and J is TRBJ2-7; possible D gene TRBD2, 5 bases. Germline V gives CDR1 WNHNN, CDR2 SYGVQD (reference sequence). Trimming left V 8 bases short and J 5 bases short, with 16 bases between. This CDR3 spans 13 amino acids. CDR3 coding DNA: TGCGCCAGCGCTGCAAGCGGTTGGGACGAGCAGTACTTC. It codes for CASAASGWDEQYF.